This entry features one T cell receptor (beta chain) sequence. Its antigen is unknown. The study ran its PCR with 60 Vbeta and 13 Jbeta primers. Assay: immunoSEQ multiplex PCR; the TCRdb copy retains only in-frame clones and omits some. The sample holds a few hundred thousand clones, approximately 80% seen once. The CDR3 runs to 13 residues. Germline V CDR1 and CDR2: MNHEY, SMNVEV (reference sequence). Trimming stripped 3 bases from V and 2 bases from J, with 8 bases between. The data belong to a study of cytomegalovirus exposure and HLA in healthy donors. General study points: As a later analysis showed, a missense DCLRE1C variant was linked to trimming of TCR beta V- and J-genes. It was taken for granted in presence/absence analyses that sequencing depth across donors was roughly uniform.

The clonotype originates from a girl aged 2-10 years in good health and CMV-seronegative. This rearrangement joins TRBV27 to TRBJ2-7; no clear D. The specimen sequenced was PBMCs. The CDR3 sequence: CASSFTGTYEQYF. CDR3 nucleotides: TGTGCCAGCAGTTTTACCGGTACCTACGAGCAGTACTTC.